This TCR beta chain was found in a study of blood T cell repertoires in COVID-19. Trimming took 4 bases from V and 3 from J; bases not matched to a gene: 6. CDR3 length: 15 amino acids. CDR1 is LGHDT, CDR2 YNNKEL, per germline (reference sequence). The assay was immunoSEQ multiplex PCR, and TCRdb's table has in-frame clones only and misses some. Of 150,000 or so clones in the sample, around nine tenths were seen once. This receptor was taken from a woman aged 55-69 years with acute or convalescent COVID-19. The chain has TRBV3-1 (or the pseudogene TRBV3-2) and TRBJ2-1, with 7 bases matching TRBD1. The sample consisted of peripheral blood. CDR3 nucleotide sequence: TGTGCCAGCAGCCCACAGGGGACAAGCTACAATGAGCAGTTCTTC. It is translated as CASSPQGTSYNEQFF.